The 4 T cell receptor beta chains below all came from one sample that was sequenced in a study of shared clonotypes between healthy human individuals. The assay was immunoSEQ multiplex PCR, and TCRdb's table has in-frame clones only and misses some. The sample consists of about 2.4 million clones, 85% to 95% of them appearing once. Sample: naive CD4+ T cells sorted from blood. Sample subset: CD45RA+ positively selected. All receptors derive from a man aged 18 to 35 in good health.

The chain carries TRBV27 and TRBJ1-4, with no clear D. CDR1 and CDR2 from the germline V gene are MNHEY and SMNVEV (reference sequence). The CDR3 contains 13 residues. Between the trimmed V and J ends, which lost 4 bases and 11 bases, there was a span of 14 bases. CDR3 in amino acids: CASSSALDSKLFF. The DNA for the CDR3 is TGTGCCAGCAGTTCTGCCTTAGACTCGAAACTGTTTTTT.

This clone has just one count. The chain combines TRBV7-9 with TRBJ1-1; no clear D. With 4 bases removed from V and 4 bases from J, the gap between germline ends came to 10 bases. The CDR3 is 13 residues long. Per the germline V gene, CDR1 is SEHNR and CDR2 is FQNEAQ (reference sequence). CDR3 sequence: CASSSRGGTEAFF. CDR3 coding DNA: TGTGCCAGCAGCTCGCGGGGAGGCACTGAAGCTTTCTTT.

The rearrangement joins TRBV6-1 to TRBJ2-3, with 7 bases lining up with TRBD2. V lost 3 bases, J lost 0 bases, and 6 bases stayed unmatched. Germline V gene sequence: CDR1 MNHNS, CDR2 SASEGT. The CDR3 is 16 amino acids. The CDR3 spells CASSDGLADSTDTQYF. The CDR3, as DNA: TGTGCCAGCAGTGACGGTCTAGCGGATAGCACAGATACGCAGTATTTT.

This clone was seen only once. In DNA form, the CDR3 reads TGTGCCAGCAGCTTGACAGGGAACCCTAGCAATCAGCCCCAGCATTTT. It yields the protein CASSLTGNPSNQPQHF. The chain is built from TRBV7-8 and TRBJ1-5, with 7 bases aligning to TRBD1. The CDR3 consists of 16 residues. V dropped 3 bases and J dropped 0; count of bases not matched to a gene: 5. Germline assignment: CDR1 SGHVS and CDR2 FQNEAQ.